These 24 T cell receptor beta chains share one sample of origin, sequenced in a study of cytomegalovirus exposure and HLA in healthy donors. Some clones are missing from TCRdb's copy, which holds only in-frame ones; the method was immunoSEQ multiplex PCR. The table has tens of thousands of clones, approximately 95% seen once. Sample: PBMCs. These TCRs come from a man younger than 35 in good health and CMV-seronegative.

This clone showed up just once. The V gene is TRBV6-1, the J gene TRBJ2-1; the D gene is possibly TRBD2 (5 bases). Germline lookup yields CDR1 MNHNS and CDR2 SASEGT. V was clipped by 7 bases and J by 0 bases, with 13 bases between them. The CDR3 has 15 residues. CDR3 DNA sequence: TGTGCCAGCATTGACGGGGTAAGCTCCTACAATGAGCAGTTCTTC. This gives the protein CASIDGVSSYNEQFF.

The rearrangement links TRBV19 to TRBJ1-5; the D gene is possibly TRBD1 (5 bases). Trimming removed 9 bases at V and 2 bases at J, with 8 bases between. There are 12 residues in the CDR3. Germline V CDR1 and CDR2: LNHDA, SQIVND (reference sequence). CDR3 DNA sequence: TGTGCCAGGTGGGGGGGCAATCAGCCCCAGCATTTT. It is translated as CARWGGNQPQHF.

CDR3 nucleotide sequence: TGTGCCAGTACTTCCAAACCGGGACAGTCAAGGAGCGAGCAGTACTTC. Translated: CASTSKPGQSRSEQYF. This chain joins TRBV19 and TRBJ2-7; 7 bases map to TRBD1. J gave up 6 bases and V 7 bases, and 18 bases lay outside the gene matches. The CDR3 covers 16 residues. CDR1 LNHDA and CDR2 SQIVND come from the germline V gene (reference sequence).

This rearrangement joins TRBV19 to TRBJ1-1, with D unclear. The CDR3 loop spans 14 amino acids. Per germline, CDR1 LNHDA and CDR2 SQIVND (reference sequence). The germline V and J ends were trimmed by 4 bases and 0 bases, with 9 bases remaining between them. CDR3 residues: CASSRELMNTEAFF. The CDR3 nucleotides are TGTGCCAGTAGTAGGGAGTTAATGAACACTGAAGCTTTCTTT.

The J gene is TRBJ2-2, the V gene TRBV11-2, with D hard to call. Germline V CDR1 and CDR2: SGHAT, FQNNGV. The CDR3 loop spans 12 amino acids. V gave up 4 bases and J gave up 4 bases, with 4 bases separating them. In DNA form, the CDR3 reads TGTGCCAGCAGCTCGTTCACCGGGGAGCTGTTTTTT. This translates into CASSSFTGELFF.

The chain recombines TRBV7-2 with TRBJ2-1; D perhaps matches TRBD2 (5 bases). CDR1 is SGHTA and CDR2 is FQGNSA in the germline V gene. The CDR3 is 16 amino acids. Trimming pared 5 bases from V and 7 bases from J, leaving 21 bases between. As DNA, the CDR3 is TGTGCCAGCAGCCTTGAGCGGTTATTGGGAGAAAATGAGCAGTTCTTC. Its protein is CASSLERLLGENEQFF.

This CDR3 is CASSQQVAGELFF. The CDR3 bases are TGTGCCAGCAGCCAACAGGTAGCCGGGGAGCTGTTTTTT. The chain links TRBV11-2 to TRBJ2-2, with D maybe TRBD1 (5 bases). CDR1 and CDR2 (germline): SGHAT, FQNNGV. The CDR3 is 13 amino acids. V lost 5 bases to trimming and J lost 6 bases, with 10 bases between them.

This clone was found many times. V usage is TRBV9 and J usage is TRBJ2-1; 7 bases line up with TRBD2. This CDR3 is 16 amino acids long. With 0 bases clipped from V and 4 bases from J, the junction kept 7 bases outside the gene matches. CDR1 SGDLS and CDR2 YYNGEE come from the germline V gene. The CDR3 is CASSVGWRGTYNEQFF. The CDR3 region has the DNA TGTGCCAGCAGCGTAGGGTGGCGGGGGACGTACAATGAGCAGTTCTTC.

The chain has TRBV7-9 and TRBJ1-5, with a weak D call TRBD1 (6 bases). The CDR3 extends over 15 amino acids. Trimming shortened V by 2 bases and J by 3 bases, and 11 bases separated the two germline ends. The germline V gene has CDR1 SEHNR and CDR2 FQNEAQ (reference sequence). CDR3 residues: CASSLSGGFNQPQHF. The CDR3 nucleotides read TGTGCCAGCAGCTTAAGTGGGGGCTTCAATCAGCCCCAGCATTTT. The variable domain in full, with the rest retrieved from reference TRBV7-9 and TRBJ1-5, is DTGVSQNPRHKITKRGQNVTFRCDPISEHNRLYWYRQTLGQGPEFLTYFQNEAQLEKSRLLSDRFSAERPKGSFSTLEIQRTEQGDSAMYLCASSLSGGFNQPQHFGDGTRLSIL.

The J gene is TRBJ2-7, the V gene TRBV19; D is possibly TRBD1 (5 bases). Between the trimmed V and J ends, which lost 5 bases and 7 bases, there was a span of 12 bases. CDR3 length: 12 amino acids. Germline lookup yields CDR1 LNHDA and CDR2 SQIVND (reference sequence). CDR3: CASSPQGREQYF. CDR3 sequence (DNA): TGTGCCAGTAGTCCCCAGGGTAGGGAGCAGTACTTC.

This chain connects TRBV7-9 to TRBJ1-2, with a possible D match to TRBD1 (5 bases). Trimming removed 5 bases at V and 4 bases at J, with 14 bases between. CDR1 is SEHNR, CDR2 FQNEAQ, per germline (reference sequence). The CDR3 totals 14 residues. CDR3 nucleotide sequence: TGTGCCAGCAGCGGTGACAGTCCCCCCTATGGCTACACCTTC. Amino acids: CASSGDSPPYGYTF.

This chain links TRBV7-2 with TRBJ2-2; unclear D gene. Germline V gene data show CDR1 as SGHTA and CDR2 as FQGNSA. Trimming shortened V by 0 bases and J by 6 bases, and 11 bases separated the two germline ends. This CDR3 contains 15 residues. The CDR3 loop reads CASSLASSSAGELFF. CDR3 DNA sequence: TGTGCCAGCAGCTTAGCGTCTAGTTCGGCCGGGGAGCTGTTTTTT.

This sequence joins TRBV28 and TRBJ1-1; 7 bases fit TRBD1. The CDR3 spans 14 residues. From germline, CDR1 is MDHEN and CDR2 SYDVKM. Trimming removed 6 bases from V and 2 bases from J; junction bases left unmatched: 6. CDR3 sequence: CASRLYRGNTEAFF. CDR3 in DNA: TGTGCCAGCAGGTTGTACAGGGGAAACACTGAAGCTTTCTTT.

The rearrangement links TRBV28 to TRBJ1-2; unclear D gene. Trimming took 6 bases from V and 4 from J, leaving 6 bases between them. CDR3 length equals 11 residues. The germline CDR1 and CDR2 sequences are MDHEN and SYDVKM. The CDR3 nucleotides read TGTGCCAGCAGCCTTAGCTATGGCTACACCTTC. Protein sequence: CASSLSYGYTF.

The V call is TRBV2, the J call TRBJ1-5, with TRBD1 identical over 8 bases. V lost 6 bases and J lost 5; bases outside the gene matches: 3. The CDR3 covers 13 residues. Germline CDR1 and CDR2: SNHLY and FYNNEI. CDR3 amino acids: CASRGQVDQPQHF. The CDR3 coding sequence is TGTGCCAGCAGGGGACAGGTTGATCAGCCCCAGCATTTT.

As for this clone: A junction boundary mismatches the germline segment, possibly from a read error. J is TRBJ2-2 and V is TRBV7-7; 10 nucleotides line up with TRBD2. Germline lookup yields CDR1 SSHAT and CDR2 FNYEAQ (reference sequence). This CDR3 spans 18 amino acids. The CDR3 nucleotides read TGTGCTAGCAGCTTATGGCCGAGCGGGGGGGACAACACCGGGGAGCTGTTTTTT. It is translated as CASSLWPSGGDNTGELFF.

The chain has TRBV5-1 and TRBJ2-5; weak D call: TRBD1 (6 bases). V dropped 7 bases and J dropped 5 bases, with 15 bases sitting between them. This CDR3 has 13 residues. Germline V gives CDR1 SGHRS, CDR2 YFSETQ. The CDR3 reads CASEGVPRETQYF. The CDR3, as DNA: TGCGCCAGCGAGGGGGTACCGAGGGAGACCCAGTACTTC.

The chain joins TRBV19 to TRBJ1-5; the match to TRBD1 covers 7 bases. The J segment lost 6 bases and the V segment lost 7 bases, leaving 9 bases of the junction unmatched. The germline V gene encodes CDR1 LNHDA and CDR2 SQIVND (reference sequence). The CDR3 totals 14 residues. The CDR3 protein is CASNLEGGRQPQHF. DNA of the CDR3: TGTGCCAGTAACCTGGAAGGGGGCCGTCAGCCCCAGCATTTT. The entire variable domain, with the rest obtained from reference TRBV19 and TRBJ1-5, is as follows: DGGITQSPKYLFRKEGQNVTLSCEQNLNHDAMYWYRQDPGQGLRLIYYSQIVNDFQKGDIAEGYSVSREKKESFPLTVTSAQKNPTAFYLCASNLEGGRQPQHFGDGTRLSIL.

The genes are TRBV29-1 and TRBJ1-3; D is perhaps TRBD1 (5 bases). The CDR3 is 15 amino acids. Germline lookup yields CDR1 SQVTM and CDR2 ANQGSEA. V dropped 4 bases and J dropped 0 bases, with 13 bases sitting between them. In DNA form, the CDR3 reads TGCAGCGTTGGCGGGGGGACTTCCTCTGGAAACACCATATATTTT. Amino acid sequence: CSVGGGTSSGNTIYF. The complete variable domain, with remaining parts taken from reference TRBV29-1 and TRBJ1-3, reads SAVISQKPSRDICQRGTSLTIQCQVDSQVTMMFWYRQQPGQSLTLIATANQGSEATYESGFVIDKFPISRPNLTFSTLTVSNMSPEDSSIYLCSVGGGTSSGNTIYFGEGSWLTVV.

The CDR3 loop is CASSVGNALNSGGAWGEQFF. The CDR3 DNA is TGTGCCAGCAGCGTAGGCAATGCACTGAATAGCGGGGGGGCTTGGGGTGAGCAGTTCTTC. The gene calls are TRBV9 and TRBJ2-1, with 11 bases aligning to TRBD2. The germline V gene encodes CDR1 SGDLS and CDR2 YYNGEE. With 0 bases clipped from V and 9 bases from J, the junction kept 20 bases outside the gene matches. This CDR3 region has 20 residues.

This chain connects TRBV12-5 to TRBJ1-4, with D possibly TRBD1 on 6 matching bases. Germline V CDR1 and CDR2: LGHNT, FRNRAP. This CDR3 has 16 residues. V was cut by 1 base and J by 3 bases, with 12 bases left in between. The CDR3 DNA reads TGTGCTAGTGGTTTGGCCCAGGGGAGGGCTAATGAAAAACTGTTTTTT. Translation: CASGLAQGRANEKLFF.

The CDR3 loop reads CAWEERGGFNEQFF. The CDR3, as DNA: TGTGCCTGGGAGGAGAGGGGGGGGTTCAATGAGCAGTTCTTC. The chain couples TRBV30 to TRBJ2-1, with D possibly matching TRBD2 (7 bases). CDR3 length: 14 amino acids. With 5 bases removed from V and 6 bases from J, the gap between germline ends came to 17 bases. Germline V gene lookup returns CDR1 GTSNPN and CDR2 SVGIG (reference sequence).

The DNA for the CDR3 is TGTGCCAGCAGTTTATCCCCGACATTCCATGCAACTAATGAAAAACTGTTTTTT. This gives the protein CASSLSPTFHATNEKLFF. The V gene is TRBV27, the J gene TRBJ1-4; D gene ambiguous. The CDR3 is 18 residues long. Per the germline V gene, CDR1 is MNHEY and CDR2 is SMNVEV (reference sequence). V lost 0 bases and J 0 bases, leaving 14 bases between the germline ends.

The rearrangement uses TRBV11-3 and TRBJ2-2; the D is unclear. Germline CDR1 and CDR2: SGHNT and YENEEA. V lost 0 bases, J lost 5 bases, and 4 bases lay in between. CDR3 size: 13 residues. CDR3 protein: CASSLDLTGELFF. CDR3 in DNA: TGTGCCAGCAGCTTAGATCTTACCGGGGAGCTGTTTTTT.